Reported below is one T cell receptor (beta chain). These data belong to a study of blood T cell repertoires in COVID-19. The protocol was immunoSEQ multiplex PCR, while the TCRdb copy is restricted to in-frame clones and leaves out a portion. Counted here are around 72,000 clones, 85% to 90% occurring once; the ten biggest clones make up about 11%. This clonotype originated in a man aged 65 to 79 with active or convalescent COVID-19. The material sequenced was peripheral blood.

CDR3 in amino acids: CASSNSSVSGAYNEQFF. In nucleotides, the CDR3 is TGTGCCAGTAGTAACTCTAGTGTCTCGGGAGCCTACAATGAGCAGTTCTTC. The rearrangement joins TRBV19 to TRBJ2-1, with D perhaps matching TRBD2 (6 bases). V was clipped by 4 bases and J by 2 bases, with 18 bases between them. Germline loops: CDR1 LNHDA, CDR2 SQIVND (reference sequence). This CDR3 region has 17 residues.